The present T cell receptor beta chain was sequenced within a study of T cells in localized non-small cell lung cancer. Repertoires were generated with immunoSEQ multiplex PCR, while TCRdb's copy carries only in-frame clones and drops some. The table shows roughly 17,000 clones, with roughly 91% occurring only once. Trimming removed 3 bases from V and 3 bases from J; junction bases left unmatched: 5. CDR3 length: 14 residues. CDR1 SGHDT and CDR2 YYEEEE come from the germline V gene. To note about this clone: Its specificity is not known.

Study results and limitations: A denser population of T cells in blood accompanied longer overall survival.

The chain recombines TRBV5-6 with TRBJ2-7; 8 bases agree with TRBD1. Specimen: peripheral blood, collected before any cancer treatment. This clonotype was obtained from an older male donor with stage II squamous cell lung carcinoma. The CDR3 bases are TGTGCCAGCAGCTGGCGACAGGGGAGCTACGAGCAGTACTTC. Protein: CASSWRQGSYEQYF.